The 2 T cell receptor beta chains in this list originate from one sample, sequenced in a study of human T cells and chemical hapten exposure. TCRdb re-called the RACE reads through MiXCR, storing one row per CDR3 protein. The table has 350,000 to 400,000 distinct CDR3 sequences, roughly 6.3% seen once; the top ten hold about 6%. Time point specified: patch test 2, 6 weeks after DPC sensitization. Indicated treatment: therapeutic diphenylcyclopropenone sensitization with weekly scalp DPC. Sequencing was performed on whole blood, taken in connection with sensitization to the hapten diphenylcyclopropenone (DPC). The receptors shown here come from a woman between 18 and 29 years old with alopecia areata. Some clones in this sample may be carry-over from other donors' samples.

This clonotype came up many times. The V gene is TRBV12-5, the J gene TRBJ1-6; 8 bases line up with TRBD1. Germline V gives CDR1 LGHNT, CDR2 FRNRAP. The CDR3 loop spans 16 amino acids. J gave up 8 bases and V 2 bases, and 8 bases lay outside the gene matches. CDR3 nucleotide sequence: TGTGCTAGTGGTTTGTACGGACAGGGTTTGGATTCACCCCTCCACTTT. Encoded protein: CASGLYGQGLDSPLHF.

In DNA, the CDR3 is TGTGCCAGCCGGGATGGGGGACAGGGACACAATTCACCCCTCCACTTT. This gives the protein CASRDGGQGHNSPLHF. The V and J genes are TRBV2 and TRBJ1-6; 9 nucleotides agree with TRBD1. Germline V gene sequence: CDR1 SNHLY, CDR2 FYNNEI. V lost 8 bases and J lost 7; bases outside the gene matches: 12. The CDR3 spans 16 residues.